A selection of T cell receptor beta chains follows, all from one sample in a study of T cell repertoires in cytomegalovirus infection. Via MiXCR, TCRdb re-called the reads, giving one row per CDR3 protein. This table has about 180,000 distinct CDR3 sequences, about 18% appearing once. The source material was CD8+ T cells from PBMCs. The receptors come from a human donor in good health (CMV status not recorded). Some clones in this sample may be carry-over from other donors' samples. The CDR3 runs from the conserved cysteine through the conserved F or W. Each record gives: V gene, J gene, clone size, CDR3 protein. The size field is filled for only some rows; it gives once, few, many or a size class.

>TRBV27|TRBJ2-2|few
CASSLRYWDRNTGELFF
>TRBV20-1|TRBJ2-1|.
CSARVRDLYSSYNEQFF
>TRBV6-2/TRBV6-3|TRBJ1-2|.
CASSYSADPYGYTF
>TRBV24-1|TRBJ2-1|few
CATSAPRDTAYNEQFF
>TRBV14|TRBJ2-7|.
CASSAGATSWDEQYF
>TRBV7-9|TRBJ1-1|.
CASSSIRDVGDTEAFF
>TRBV10-3|TRBJ1-2|few
CAISAFGQDANYGYTF
>TRBV11-1|TRBJ1-2|.
CASSPLQTEAPLYGYTF
>TRBV5-6|TRBJ2-2|few
CASSSAELADTGELFF
>TRBV5-5|TRBJ1-3|.
CASSQAGYSGNTIYF
>TRBV20-1|TRBJ2-7|few
CSARRRGLTYEQYF
>TRBV12-3/TRBV12-4|TRBJ1-3|few
CASSLIGDSGNTIYF
>TRBV5-5|TRBJ2-3|.
CASRDQGGTSWATQYF
>TRBV7-3|TRBJ2-5|few
CASSLTGGEETQYF
>TRBV4-1|TRBJ1-4|.
CASSRGTVALATNEKLFF
>TRBV9|TRBJ2-1|.
CASSEQGYNEQFF
>TRBV7-3|TRBJ1-1|.
CASSLKVNTEAFF
>TRBV7-9|TRBJ1-4|.
CASSFLPGQPNEKLFF